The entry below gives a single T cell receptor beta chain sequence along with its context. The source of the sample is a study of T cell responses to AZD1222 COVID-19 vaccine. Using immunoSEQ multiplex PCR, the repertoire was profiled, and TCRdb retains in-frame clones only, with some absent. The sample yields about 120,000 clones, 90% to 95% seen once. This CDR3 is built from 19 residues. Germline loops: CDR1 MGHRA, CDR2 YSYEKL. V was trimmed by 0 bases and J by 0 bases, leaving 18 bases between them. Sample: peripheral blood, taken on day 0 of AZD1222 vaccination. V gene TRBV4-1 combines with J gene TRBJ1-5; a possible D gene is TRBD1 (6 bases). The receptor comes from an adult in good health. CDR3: CASSQDTGTSAYSNQPQHF. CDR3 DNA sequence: TGCGCCAGCAGCCAAGATACCGGGACAAGTGCGTATAGCAATCAGCCCCAGCATTTT.